Below, 16 T cell receptor beta chains from the same sample are listed, as sequenced in a study of T cell repertoires in aging, cancer and after chemotherapy (dated by TCRdb to the late 2010s). The instrument was an Illumina MiSeq. Rearranged TRB sequences spanning V, D and J segments were amplified by multiplex touch-down PCR using a mixed TRB-A/B primer pool. In TCRdb, the public reads were trimmed at Q25 with fastp and aligned with MiXCR, with productive beta chains retained. One record per CDR3 amino acid sequence lists the most common genes and DNA. This sample holds 4,000 to 6,000 distinct CDR3 sequences; over 25% were observed only once. The ten largest clonotypes hold about 20% of the sample. Genomic DNA extracted from peripheral blood, rather than sorted cells or RNA, was used as the source for amplification of TCR beta rearrangements. Sequencing was carried out using blood. These receptors all come from a human donor with a blood cancer. The donor label of this sample is uncertain.

Of note for this clonotype: Being one base from a much bigger clone, this may be a read error. The J gene is TRBJ1-5, the V gene TRBV29-1; D uncertain. The germline gives CDR1 SQVTM, CDR2 ANQGSEA. V lost 6 bases to trimming and J lost 8 bases, with 17 bases between them. This CDR3 is 13 amino acids long. The CDR3 bases are TGCAGCGTGGGCAGACGGATACTGGAGCCCCAGCATTTT. Translation gives CSVGRRILEPQHF. The complete variable domain, with remaining parts taken from reference TRBV29-1 and TRBJ1-5, reads SAVISQKPSRDICQRGTSLTIQCQVDSQVTMMFWYRQQPGQSLTLIATANQGSEATYESGFVIDKFPISRPNLTFSTLTVSNMSPEDSSIYLCSVGRRILEPQHFGDGTRLSIL.

This clonotype has more than one count but fewer than ten. V gene TRBV6-2 or TRBV6-3 combines with J gene TRBJ2-7; 9 nucleotides match TRBD1. V shed 0 bases, J shed 3 bases, and the junction held 9 bases outside the gene matches. This CDR3 is built from 17 residues. The V gene's germline CDR1 is MNHEY and CDR2 SVGEGT. The CDR3 sequence: CASSYSLGTGKNYEQYF. CDR3 sequence (DNA): TGTGCCAGCAGTTACTCTTTGGGGACAGGGAAGAACTACGAGCAGTACTTC.

This chain uses TRBV20-1 with TRBJ1-2; D is ambiguous. The CDR3 spans 14 residues. Trimming removed 7 bases at V and 4 bases at J, with 19 bases between. CDR1 and CDR2 from the germline V gene are DFQATT and SNEGSKA (reference sequence). The DNA of the CDR3 is TGCAGTGGTCCCGATCCCGGACGGATCTATGGCTACACCTTC. This codes for CSGPDPGRIYGYTF.

This clonotype has only a few counts. The chain carries TRBV19 and TRBJ1-2; D is perhaps TRBD1 (5 bases). Germline V gene sequence: CDR1 LNHDA, CDR2 SQIVND (reference sequence). Trimming removed 4 bases at V and 0 bases at J, with 21 bases between. This CDR3 comprises 18 residues. Here the CDR3 reads CASSKVGQGVVSNYGYTF. CDR3 nucleotide sequence: TGTGCCAGTAGTAAGGTGGGCCAGGGCGTAGTTTCTAACTATGGCTACACCTTC.

The chain couples TRBV6-2 or TRBV6-3 to TRBJ1-1; 11 bases are shared with TRBD1. V gave up 7 bases and J gave up 6 bases; unmatched junction bases: 13. The CDR3 consists of 16 residues. Germline CDR1 MNHEY, CDR2 SVGEGT. The CDR3 spells CASIRLGTGGFAEAFF. In DNA form, the CDR3 reads TGTGCCAGCATCAGGTTGGGGACAGGGGGATTTGCTGAAGCTTTCTTT.

The chain employs TRBV7-2 and TRBJ2-2; perhaps TRBD2 as D (5 bases). CDR3 length equals 14 residues. Germline assignment: CDR1 SGHTA and CDR2 FQGNSA. The V gene lost 1 base and the J gene lost 6 bases, with 9 bases spanning the gap. The CDR3 loop is CASSLVSGSGELFF. CDR3 in DNA: TGTGCCAGCAGCTTAGTTTCGGGATCCGGGGAGCTGTTTTTT.

Judged by abundance, this clonotype is medium-sized (0.01 to 0.1%). This chain joins TRBV5-5 and TRBJ2-7; TRBD1 matches 7 bases. CDR1 is SGHKS and CDR2 is YYEKEE in the germline V gene (reference sequence). This CDR3 contains 15 residues. The V gene end was trimmed by 4 bases and the J gene end by 3 bases; junction bases not matched to a gene: 10. The CDR3 sequence: CASSDRQGGYYEQYF. The DNA of the CDR3 is TGTGCCAGCAGCGACCGACAGGGTGGGTACTACGAGCAGTACTTC.

This clonotype has only a few counts. V is TRBV6-4 and J is TRBJ1-2; 7 nucleotides agree with TRBD1. CDR1 MRHNA and CDR2 SNTAGT come from the germline V gene. Unmatched junction bases numbered 14, after V lost 6 bases and J lost 7 bases. The CDR3 has 15 residues. CDR3 in amino acids: CASRPNGRGLAGYTF. DNA for the CDR3: TGTGCCAGCAGGCCAAACGGCAGGGGGTTGGCTGGCTACACCTTC.

V gene TRBV11-3 combines with J gene TRBJ2-3; 10 bases are shared with TRBD1. The CDR3 consists of 15 residues. Trimming at V came to 7 bases and at J to 8 bases, leaving 12 bases not matched to a gene. The germline V gene encodes CDR1 SGHNT and CDR2 YENEEA. This chain's CDR3 is CASTYGTGVFGTQYF. Here the CDR3 DNA reads TGTGCCAGCACCTACGGGACAGGGGTGTTTGGTACGCAGTATTTT.

V usage is TRBV19 and J usage is TRBJ2-3, with 11 bases lining up with TRBD2. This CDR3 is built from 20 residues. Germline V CDR1 and CDR2: LNHDA, SQIVND (reference sequence). After removal of 6 bases from V and 0 bases from J, the junction contained 17 bases not matched to a gene. In nucleotides, the CDR3 is TGTGCCAGTAGATTAGCCTCGGCTAGCGGGGGGAGACCTAGCACAGATACGCAGTATTTT. This encodes CASRLASASGGRPSTDTQYF. The full variable domain, its missing parts supplied by reference TRBV19 and TRBJ2-3, is DGGITQSPKYLFRKEGQNVTLSCEQNLNHDAMYWYRQDPGQGLRLIYYSQIVNDFQKGDIAEGYSVSREKKESFPLTVTSAQKNPTAFYLCASRLASASGGRPSTDTQYFGPGTRLTVL.

This sequence joins TRBV12-3 or TRBV12-4 and TRBJ1-2; D call uncertain. V gave up 5 bases and J gave up 1 base, with 8 bases separating them. The CDR3 is 13 amino acids. This chain's CDR3 is CASSNGVNYGYTF. CDR3 bases: TGTGCCAGCAGTAATGGGGTTAACTATGGCTACACCTTC.

This clonotype showed up just a few times. The chain uses TRBV7-2 and TRBJ2-3, with 7 bases fitting TRBD2. From germline, CDR1 is SGHTA and CDR2 FQGNSA. Trimming took 3 bases from V and 0 from J; bases not matched to a gene: 6. The length of the CDR3 is 16 residues. CDR3 in DNA: TGTGCCAGCAGCTTCTCTAGCGGCCTTAGCACAGATACGCAGTATTTT. Its protein is CASSFSSGLSTDTQYF.

This chain connects TRBV27 to TRBJ1-1; TRBD1 is a possible D gene (5 bases). CDR1 and CDR2 (germline): MNHEY, SMNVEV (reference sequence). The CDR3 has 15 residues. Between the trimmed V and J ends, which lost 7 bases and 5 bases, there was a span of 20 bases. Here the CDR3 DNA reads TGTGCCAGCAACCATCGGGCAGGGCGGAGGACTGAAGCTTTCTTT. It is translated as CASNHRAGRRTEAFF.

This chain links TRBV12-3 or TRBV12-4 with TRBJ2-1; 9 nucleotides line up with TRBD2. CDR3 size: 16 residues. J lost 9 bases, V lost 6 bases, and 15 bases had no gene match. CDR3 sequence reads: CASRRSGRSYWGEQFF. The CDR3 DNA is TGTGCCAGCAGAAGAAGCGGGAGGAGTTATTGGGGTGAGCAGTTCTTC.

This clonotype is medium-sized (0.01 to 0.1%) by share. This chain connects TRBV6-6 to TRBJ2-3, with a possible D match to TRBD2 (5 bases). Trimming shortened V by 6 bases and J by 8 bases, and 12 bases separated the two germline ends. The CDR3 is made up of 12 amino acids. The germline V gene has CDR1 MNHNY and CDR2 SVGAGI (reference sequence). The CDR3, as DNA: TGTGCCAGCAGCCACGAGGGAGTTACGCAGTATTTT. Translating it yields CASSHEGVTQYF.

The chain couples TRBV19 to TRBJ1-5; D gene unclear. Germline V gene data show CDR1 as LNHDA and CDR2 as SQIVND (reference sequence). This CDR3 has 15 residues. Trimming removed 6 bases from V and 2 bases from J, with 14 bases in between. In DNA form, the CDR3 reads TGTGCCAGTAGCGATCCTTGGGCGGGCAATCAGCCCCAGCATTTT. This gives the protein CASSDPWAGNQPQHF.